Listed here are 14 T cell receptor beta chains from one sample, sequenced in a study of shared clonotypes between healthy human individuals. Selected positively for CCR7 and CD45RO-negative, naive CD8 cells excluded terminally differentiated effector memory CD45RA+ cells. Libraries were prepared by immunoSEQ multiplex PCR; TCRdb keeps only in-frame clonotypes and omits some of them. In the table there are approximately 2,200,000 clones, 85% to 95% of which are singletons. The sequencing input was naive CD8+ T cells from PBMCs. These receptors originate from a man aged 18 to 29 in good health. Some clones in this sample may be carry-over from other donors' samples.

V is TRBV27 and J is TRBJ2-7, with D perhaps matching TRBD2 (5 bases). CDR1 and CDR2 (germline): MNHEY, SMNVEV (reference sequence). The CDR3 sequence is 14 residues long. V was cut by 2 bases and J by 6 bases, with 14 bases left in between. The CDR3 loop reads CASSLGGPVGEQYF. CDR3 coding DNA: TGTGCCAGCAGTTTAGGAGGCCCGGTCGGCGAGCAGTACTTC.

The chain uses TRBV5-5 and TRBJ1-4; 8 positions agree with TRBD1. V shed 5 bases, J shed 5 bases, and the junction held 5 bases outside the gene matches. This CDR3 has 14 residues. Per germline, CDR1 SGHKS and CDR2 YYEKEE (reference sequence). The CDR3, as DNA: TGTGCCAGCAGACCCAGGACAGGGAATGAAAAACTGTTTTTT. This gives the protein CASRPRTGNEKLFF.

The chain recombines TRBV7-2 with TRBJ1-1; D gene unclear. There are 13 residues in the CDR3. V was shortened by 2 bases and J by 2 bases, with 6 bases between the two germline ends. CDR1 and CDR2 (germline): SGHTA, FQGNSA. CDR3 nucleotide sequence: TGTGCCAGCAGCTTAATCAGAAACACTGAAGCTTTCTTT. Amino acid sequence: CASSLIRNTEAFF.

The chain is built from TRBV5-8 and TRBJ2-7; 7 positions agree with TRBD1. CDR3 length: 14 amino acids. Germline V CDR1 and CDR2: SGHTS, YDEGEE. Trimming at V came to 0 bases and at J to 5 bases, leaving 5 bases not matched to a gene. CDR3 region: CASSLARGSHEQYF. The CDR3 nucleotides read TGTGCCAGCAGCTTGGCCAGGGGGTCCCACGAGCAGTACTTC. Combining the CDR3 with reference TRBV5-8 and TRBJ2-7 gives the whole variable domain EAGVTQSPTHLIKTRGQQATLRCSPISGHTSVYWYQQALGLGLQFLLWYDEGEERNRGNFPPRFSGRQFPNYSSELNVNALELEDSALYLCASSLARGSHEQYFGPGTRLTVT.

J is TRBJ2-1 and V is TRBV7-9; D possibly uses TRBD1 or TRBD2 (5 bases each). Germline lookup yields CDR1 SEHNR and CDR2 FQNEAQ (reference sequence). Trimming took off 5 bases at V and 4 bases at J, with 18 bases between the two ends. The CDR3 has 16 amino acids. The CDR3 DNA is TGTGCCAGCAGCCCCCGGGACGGGCGAACTTACAATGAGCAGTTCTTC. Encoded protein: CASSPRDGRTYNEQFF.

The genes are TRBV15 and TRBJ1-3; possibly TRBD1 for D (6 bases). The CDR3 is 18 residues long. CDR1 and CDR2 from the germline V gene are LNHNV and YYDKDF (reference sequence). Trimming cost V 3 bases and J 1 base, with 19 bases left between them. The DNA of the CDR3 is TGTGCCACCAGCAGTGGGGGGGCCGGGACTACATCTGGAAACACCATATATTTT. This sequence encodes CATSSGGAGTTSGNTIYF.

The chain links TRBV19 to TRBJ2-7, with D possibly TRBD2 on 6 matching bases. V lost 3 bases and J lost 5, with 17 bases in between. Germline V gene data show CDR1 as LNHDA and CDR2 as SQIVND (reference sequence). The CDR3 runs 15 residues. CDR3 amino acids: CASSIFTSPGHEQYF. The CDR3 DNA follows: TGTGCCAGTAGTATTTTTACTAGCCCGGGTCACGAGCAGTACTTC.

CDR3 sequence (DNA): TGTGCCAGCAGCCCCGGGACTAGCGGGAGGGCAGACGAGCAGTACTTC. Protein: CASSPGTSGRADEQYF. The rearrangement joins TRBV7-9 to TRBJ2-7, with TRBD2 identical over 16 bases. V shed 5 bases and J 5 bases; nucleotides not matched to a gene: 6. Germline CDR1 reads SEHNR; CDR2 reads FQNEAQ (reference sequence). CDR3 length: 16 amino acids.

This rearrangement joins TRBV7-2 to TRBJ1-3; no definite D call. The CDR3 length is 11 residues. Germline V lookup: CDR1 SGHTA, CDR2 FQGNSA. The V end was cut by 3 bases, the J end by 7 bases, with 4 bases between. The CDR3 here is CASSFANTIYF. The CDR3 nucleotides read TGTGCCAGCAGCTTTGCGAACACCATATATTTT.

This clone was counted a single time. The rearrangement joins TRBV28 to TRBJ2-7; 12 bases are shared with TRBD1. The V segment lost 8 bases and the J segment 2 bases; nucleotides outside the gene matches: 7. Looked up from germline, CDR1 is MDHEN and CDR2 is SYDVKM. This CDR3 region has 15 residues. CDR3 sequence: CASQPGQGATYEQYF. DNA of the CDR3: TGTGCCAGCCAGCCGGGACAGGGGGCAACCTACGAGCAGTACTTC.

The V gene is TRBV4-3, the J gene TRBJ2-5; 13 bases align to TRBD2. The CDR3 length is 15 residues. The V and J ends lost 3 bases and 4 bases, in that order; junction bases with no gene match: 2. From germline, CDR1 is LGHNA and CDR2 YSLEER. This CDR3 is CASSHGLAGAETQYF. The CDR3 coding sequence is TGCGCCAGCAGCCACGGACTAGCGGGAGCAGAGACCCAGTACTTC.

The CDR3 loop is CATKRSRGNQETQYF. DNA for the CDR3: TGTGCCACCAAACGCTCACGCGGGAACCAAGAGACCCAGTACTTC. The genes are TRBV15 and TRBJ2-5; the D gene is possibly TRBD2 (6 bases). Germline assignment: CDR1 LNHNV and CDR2 YYDKDF (reference sequence). Between the trimmed V and J ends, which lost 7 bases and 0 bases, there was a span of 15 bases. This CDR3 is 15 amino acids long.

The chain is built from TRBV5-4 and TRBJ2-7; maybe TRBD2 (5 bases). The germline V gene encodes CDR1 SGHNT and CDR2 YYREEE (reference sequence). CDR3 size: 14 residues. V was shortened by 4 bases and J by 2 bases, with 13 bases between the two germline ends. CDR3 sequence: CASSPSRGTYEQYF. In DNA form, the CDR3 reads TGTGCCAGCAGCCCTAGCCGGGGTACCTACGAGCAGTACTTC.

Written as DNA, the CDR3 is TGTGCCAGCAGCCTCACAGGGGATGGTAGAGATACGCAGTATTTT. Translation: CASSLTGDGRDTQYF. The chain uses TRBV7-9 and TRBJ2-3; 7 positions match TRBD1. This CDR3 comprises 15 residues. V lost 5 bases to trimming and J lost 5 bases; unmatched junction nucleotides: 10. The germline V gene encodes CDR1 SEHNR and CDR2 FQNEAQ (reference sequence).